A selection of T cell receptor beta chains follows, all from one sample in a study of shared clonotypes between healthy human individuals. The table came from immunoSEQ multiplex PCR; TCRdb's copy has only in-frame clones and leaves some out. The sample has approximately 2,000,000 clones, about 94% seen once. The source material was naive CD8+ T cells from PBMCs. Every receptor here comes from a young man in good health. Some clones in this sample may be carry-over from other donors' samples. Both conserved end residues are part of each CDR3. Each record gives: J gene, CDR3 length, clone size, V gene, CDR3 protein. For some rows the clone size is stated as once, few or many, or as a class when expanded; others skip it.

J: TRBJ2-1
length: 15
size: -
V: TRBV4-3
CDR3: CASSRGTSEGSEQFF

J: TRBJ2-2
length: 16
size: -
V: TRBV19
CDR3: CASSIGGRGTTGELFF

J: TRBJ2-3
length: 16
size: -
V: TRBV9
CDR3: CASSVDMSESTDTQYF

J: TRBJ1-1
length: 13
size: -
V: TRBV5-6
CDR3: CASSLGSGTEAFF

J: TRBJ1-2
length: 14
size: -
V: TRBV2
CDR3: CASSEAGQLYGYTF

J: TRBJ2-7
length: 15
size: once
V: TRBV5-4
CDR3: CASSLLGLASGEQYF

J: TRBJ1-2
length: 13
size: -
V: TRBV30
CDR3: CACQTPGDYGYTF

J: TRBJ2-1
length: 15
size: -
V: TRBV4-1
CDR3: CASSPGTSVYNEQFF

J: TRBJ2-1
length: 14
size: once
V: TRBV9
CDR3: CASTGTSDYNEQFF

J: TRBJ2-5
length: 15
size: -
V: TRBV9
CDR3: CASSPIGAKQETQYF

J: TRBJ2-3
length: 16
size: -
V: TRBV27
CDR3: CASSLSLAGSTDTQYF

J: TRBJ1-1
length: 16
size: -
V: TRBV12-5
CDR3: CASGLVRGILNTEAFF

J: TRBJ1-1
length: 15
size: -
V: TRBV9
CDR3: CASSVGTGGNTEAFF

J: TRBJ2-1
length: 15
size: -
V: TRBV9
CDR3: CASSVTPGQIDEQFF

J: TRBJ2-5
length: 17
size: -
V: TRBV7-2
CDR3: CASSLRPGHQVRETQYF

J: TRBJ2-7
length: 13
size: -
V: TRBV4-1
CDR3: CASSRDSSYEQYF

J: TRBJ1-1
length: 16
size: -
V: TRBV14
CDR3: CASSQDLRSFPLEAFF

J: TRBJ1-5
length: 14
size: few
V: TRBV6-5
CDR3: CASSGTASNQPQHF

J: TRBJ2-1
length: 16
size: -
V: TRBV29-1
CDR3: CSVDKQGVSSYNEQFF

J: TRBJ2-1
length: 15
size: few
V: TRBV7-3
CDR3: CASSLVAGGYNEQFF

J: TRBJ1-5
length: 11
size: few
V: TRBV4-3
CDR3: CASSPRQGGNF

J: TRBJ2-2
length: 17
size: -
V: TRBV7-2
CDR3: CASSPRIAGANTGELFF

J: TRBJ1-1
length: 10
size: few
V: TRBV25-1
CDR3: CASGGTEAFF

J: TRBJ2-1
length: 14
size: -
V: TRBV27
CDR3: CASRTSGSVDEQFF

J: TRBJ2-3
length: 15
size: -
V: TRBV28
CDR3: CASSLSPSSTDTQYF

J: TRBJ2-3
length: 13
size: once
V: TRBV7-8
CDR3: CASSPEAEDTQYF

J: TRBJ1-1
length: 15
size: -
V: TRBV9
CDR3: CASSETGGGRTEAFF

J: TRBJ1-4
length: 13
size: once
V: TRBV6-5
CDR3: CASKGLANEKLFF

J: TRBJ2-1
length: 16
size: -
V: TRBV27
CDR3: CASSRRTGLAPGEQFF

J: TRBJ1-1
length: 13
size: -
V: TRBV7-9
CDR3: CASSLGQYTEAFF

J: TRBJ2-7
length: 16
size: -
V: TRBV7-9
CDR3: CASSPSLAGGSYEQYF

J: TRBJ1-1
length: 14
size: -
V: TRBV5-1
CDR3: CASSWGGGGTEAFF

J: TRBJ2-7
length: 18
size: -
V: TRBV5-5
CDR3: CASSPTPLGQEGIYEQYF

J: TRBJ1-2
length: 17
size: -
V: TRBV5-5
CDR3: CASSWTGAEGLNYGYTF

J: TRBJ1-1
length: 14
size: -
V: TRBV5-6
CDR3: CASSLVYSNTEAFF

J: TRBJ1-6
length: 16
size: once
V: TRBV6-6
CDR3: CASSYGDSSYNSPLHF

J: TRBJ2-7
length: 13
size: -
V: TRBV29-1
CDR3: CSVKPWEENEQYF

J: TRBJ2-1
length: 15
size: -
V: TRBV27
CDR3: CASSLAGVIYNEQFF

J: TRBJ1-1
length: 14
size: -
V: TRBV5-1
CDR3: CASSFTHMNTEAFF